A single sample gave rise to the 25 T cell receptor beta chains below, sequenced in a study of blood T cells in healthy people across ages. Through a sample-barcoded 5' primer and a J-beta primer mix, a second PCR was run for roughly 6 to 12 cycles. TCRdb itself ran the 5' RACE reads through MiXCR, one entry per CDR3 protein. The top ten hold more than 2% of the sample, which has roughly 2 million distinct CDR3 sequences, 49% seen once. The sample taken for sequencing was blood. These receptors came from a woman aged 40 to 55 in good health.

This clonotype was seen a handful of times. The chain has TRBV11-2 and TRBJ1-6; 9 nucleotides match TRBD1. J lost 0 bases, V lost 3 bases, and 3 bases had no gene match. The germline gives CDR1 SGHAT, CDR2 FQNNGV. The CDR3 has 17 amino acids. The CDR3 DNA reads as TGTGCCAGCAGCTTTGGGACAGGGAGCTCCTATAATTCACCCCTCCACTTT. Protein: CASSFGTGSSYNSPLHF.

This clonotype has only a few counts. The CDR3 DNA follows: TGTGCCAGCAGTTACCCTAGCGGGGGAAGAGAGACCCAGTACTTC. Its translation is CASSYPSGGRETQYF. This sequence joins TRBV6-5 and TRBJ2-5, with TRBD2 matching 10 bases. The V gene end was trimmed by 2 bases and the J gene end by 4 bases; junction bases not matched to a gene: 4. Germline loops: CDR1 MNHEY, CDR2 SVGAGI. CDR3 length equals 15 residues.

The chain combines TRBV7-2 with TRBJ2-2; D perhaps matches TRBD2 (5 bases). V was clipped by 6 bases and J by 4 bases, with 15 bases between them. In germline, CDR1 is SGHTA, CDR2 FQGNSA. CDR3 size: 15 residues. CDR3 DNA sequence: TGTGCCAGCAGACGGAATACTGGGAGCACCGGGGAGCTGTTTTTT. This sequence encodes CASRRNTGSTGELFF.

This chain connects TRBV6-2 or TRBV6-3 to TRBJ2-4; D may be TRBD1 or TRBD2 (6 bases each). The CDR3 loop spans 12 amino acids. Between the trimmed V and J ends, which lost 6 bases and 8 bases, there was a span of 11 bases. CDR1 and CDR2 (germline): MNHEY, SVGEGT. The CDR3 loop is CASRTGADIQYF. The CDR3 DNA reads as TGTGCCAGCAGGACGGGGGCGGACATTCAGTACTTC.

In this sample, this clonotype turned up a few times. J is TRBJ2-5 and V is TRBV2, with D maybe TRBD1 (6 bases). The CDR3 loop spans 15 amino acids. The V gene lost 5 bases and the J gene lost 2 bases, with 15 bases spanning the gap. Germline CDR1 is SNHLY and CDR2 is FYNNEI. The CDR3 is CASSLRQVQQETQYF. The CDR3 nucleotides are TGTGCCAGCAGTCTCCGACAGGTGCAACAAGAGACCCAGTACTTC.

This rearrangement joins TRBV4-3 to TRBJ2-5; unclear D gene. The DNA end lines up better with TRBJ2-1; the J call may be wrong. The CDR3 length is 14 residues. CDR1 and CDR2 (germline): LGHNA, YSLEER. The CDR3 is CASSQDLSQETQFF. The CDR3 DNA follows: TGCGCCAGCAGCCAAGATCTCAGCCAAGAGACCCAGTTCTTC.

This clonotype was seen a handful of times. V usage is TRBV11-2 and J usage is TRBJ2-5; D call uncertain. The V and J ends lost 1 base and 6 bases respectively, with 9 bases between them. CDR1 and CDR2 from the germline V gene are SGHAT and FQNNGV. The CDR3 sequence is 13 residues long. The CDR3 loop is CASSLGGLQTQYF. The DNA of the CDR3 is TGTGCCAGCAGCTTAGGTGGGCTGCAGACCCAGTACTTC. The variable domain in full, with the rest retrieved from reference TRBV11-2 and TRBJ2-5, is EAGVAQSPRYKIIEKRQSVAFWCNPISGHATLYWYQQILGQGPKLLIQFQNNGVVDDSQLPKDRFSAERLKGVDSTLKIQPAKLEDSAVYLCASSLGGLQTQYFGPGTRLLVL.

As concerns this clonotype: This could be a read error, since a much larger clone is one nucleotide away. The chain couples TRBV5-1 to TRBJ2-1, with D possibly matching TRBD2 (5 bases). Looked up from germline, CDR1 is SGHRS and CDR2 is YFSETQ. This CDR3 is built from 13 residues. Trimming cost V 7 bases and J 4 bases, with 12 bases left between them. DNA for the CDR3: TGCGCCAGCGGCGCTGACTATTACAATGAGCAGTTCTTC. Its protein product is CASGADYYNEQFF.

This clonotype came up a few times. V usage is TRBV21-1 and J usage is TRBJ1-2; the table calls TRBD1, which could not be checked here. TRBV21-1 is classified as a pseudogene. CDR3 length: 14 amino acids. CDR3 amino acids: CASNQGAWGYGYTF. The CDR3 DNA sequence: TGTGCCAGCAACCAGGGGGCTTGGGGCTATGGCTACACCTTC.

The V gene is TRBV4-2, the J gene TRBJ2-7; D call uncertain. V lost 5 bases and J 2 bases, leaving 16 bases between the germline ends. Germline V CDR1 and CDR2: LGHNA, YNFKEQ. This CDR3 contains 15 residues. The DNA of the CDR3 is TGTGCCAGCAGCGAAGGGCAGAACGGGCCCTACGAGCAGTACTTC. Its translation: CASSEGQNGPYEQYF.

The table lists this clonotype with many counts. The rearrangement links TRBV29-1 to TRBJ2-5; D is ambiguous. This CDR3 is built from 15 residues. Germline V gives CDR1 SQVTM, CDR2 ANQGSEA. V lost 6 bases, J lost 2 bases, and 19 bases lay in between. The CDR3 nucleotides are TGCAGCGTCGAGCCCATTGGGGTTCAGCAAGAGACCCAGTACTTC. Its protein product is CSVEPIGVQQETQYF.

There are a few counts of this clonotype. J is TRBJ2-7 and V is TRBV7-2; 9 nucleotides line up with TRBD1. Germline V lookup: CDR1 SGHTA, CDR2 FQGNSA. Trimming cost V 5 bases and J 4 bases; bases outside gene matches: 9. The CDR3 covers 15 residues. In DNA form, the CDR3 reads TGTGCCAGCAGCCCTGGGACAGGGCGGAGGTACGAGCAGTACTTC. Protein: CASSPGTGRRYEQYF.

This clonotype came up a few times. This chain links TRBV5-1 with TRBJ2-5, with a tentative D call TRBD1 (7 bases). The DNA end lines up better with TRBJ2-7; the J call may be wrong. Germline-derived CDR1 and CDR2 are SGHRS and YFSETQ. This CDR3 spans 14 amino acids. CDR3 coding DNA: TGCGCCAGCAGCGCAGGGGGACTTACCTACGAGCAGTACTTC. Its translation: CASSAGGLTYEQYF.

This clonotype occurred many times. The chain has TRBV20-1 and TRBJ2-5, with TRBD1 identical over 7 bases. The CDR3 covers 14 residues. Trimming took 3 bases from V and 1 from J; bases not matched to a gene: 5. Germline loops: CDR1 DFQATT, CDR2 SNEGSKA (reference sequence). CDR3 amino acids: CSARRRDSQETQYF. CDR3 bases: TGCAGTGCTAGGCGCCGGGACAGCCAAGAGACCCAGTACTTC.

This chain uses TRBV2 with TRBJ2-1; 9 bases match TRBD2. V lost 3 bases to trimming and J lost 4 bases; unmatched junction nucleotides: 1. Germline CDR1 SNHLY, CDR2 FYNNEI. The CDR3 spans 14 residues. In DNA form, the CDR3 reads TGTGCCAGCAGTGAGAGCGGGGGGTACAATGAGCAGTTCTTC. Its protein product is CASSESGGYNEQFF.

The CDR3 DNA follows: TGTGCCAGCAGACTCAGCGGGGGGACCTACAATGAGCAGTTCTTC. Residues: CASRLSGGTYNEQFF. The chain is built from TRBV7-9 and TRBJ2-1; TRBD2 aligns across 9 bases. V lost 6 bases and J lost 2; bases outside the gene matches: 5. This CDR3 has 15 amino acids. CDR1 and CDR2 from the germline V gene are SEHNR and FQNEAQ (reference sequence).

This chain connects TRBV5-1 to TRBJ1-2, with TRBD1 as a possible D gene (5 bases). V lost 1 base to trimming and J lost 4 bases, with 14 bases between them. The CDR3 consists of 15 residues. Looked up from germline, CDR1 is SGHRS and CDR2 is YFSETQ. This CDR3 reads CASSLFGAARYGYTF. DNA for the CDR3: TGCGCCAGCAGCTTGTTCGGGGCAGCTCGCTATGGCTACACCTTC.

This chain uses TRBV14 with TRBJ2-3, with 9 bases lining up with TRBD2. CDR1 and CDR2 from the germline V gene are SGHDN and FVKESK. The CDR3 totals 15 residues. Losses at the gene ends were 5 bases for V and 4 bases for J; bases not matched to a gene: 7. The CDR3 is CASSTRLAAPDTQYF. In DNA form, the CDR3 reads TGTGCCAGCAGCACCCGACTAGCGGCCCCAGATACGCAGTATTTT.

This clonotype appeared a few times. The CDR3 is CASSPRESSYNEQFF. As DNA, the CDR3 is TGTGCCAGCAGCCCCCGAGAGAGCTCCTACAATGAGCAGTTCTTC. The chain links TRBV13 to TRBJ2-1; D is ambiguous. The CDR3 runs to 15 residues. V lost 5 bases and J 0 bases, leaving 11 bases between the germline ends. Germline-derived CDR1 and CDR2 are PRHDT and FYEKMQ (reference sequence).

This clonotype showed up just a few times. The chain joins TRBV20-1 to TRBJ1-2; 7 bases are a match to TRBD1. Germline V CDR1 and CDR2: DFQATT, SNEGSKA (reference sequence). V lost 0 bases, J lost 7 bases, and 20 bases stayed unmatched. CDR3 length: 18 amino acids. CDR3 in DNA: TGCAGTGCTAGAGAAAGGGGGCGTTCGGTACAGGAGGTATGTGGCTACACCTTC. Translated: CSARERGRSVQEVCGYTF.

Only a few counts were recorded for this clonotype. V gene TRBV28 combines with J gene TRBJ2-7, with 8 bases that match TRBD1. The J segment lost 7 bases and the V segment lost 6 bases, leaving 11 bases of the junction unmatched. Germline lookup yields CDR1 MDHEN and CDR2 SYDVKM. The CDR3 extends over 14 amino acids. The CDR3 loop reads CASRLDRGHREQYF. Here the CDR3 DNA reads TGTGCCAGCAGACTTGACAGGGGACATAGGGAGCAGTACTTC.

The chain couples TRBV11-2 to TRBJ2-5, with no clear D. The germline CDR1 and CDR2 sequences are SGHAT and FQNNGV. The germline V and J ends were trimmed by 0 bases and 1 base, with 9 bases remaining between them. The CDR3 is made up of 15 amino acids. Written as DNA, the CDR3 is TGTGCCAGCAGCTTAGATGCGGCACGCCAAGAGACCCAGTACTTC. It is translated as CASSLDAARQETQYF.

The rearrangement joins TRBV9 to TRBJ2-3, with D maybe TRBD2 (5 bases). Germline V CDR1 and CDR2: SGDLS, YYNGEE. There are 15 residues in the CDR3. Trimming cost V 2 bases and J 1 base, with 11 bases left between them. This chain's CDR3 is CASSVSGSRTDTQYF. CDR3 nucleotides: TGTGCCAGCAGCGTTTCGGGGAGTCGCACAGATACGCAGTATTTT.

The genes are TRBV14 and TRBJ2-1, with 10 bases identical to TRBD2. CDR3 length: 15 residues. V was pared by 3 bases and J by 4 bases, with 3 bases of the junction left unmatched. Germline V lookup: CDR1 SGHDN, CDR2 FVKESK. CDR3 bases: TGTGCCAGCAGCCAGCTGACTAGCGGGTACAATGAGCAGTTCTTC. Protein product: CASSQLTSGYNEQFF.

J is TRBJ2-3 and V is TRBV7-3; TRBD2 matches 12 bases. The CDR3 contains 17 residues. Germline V gene lookup returns CDR1 SGHTA and CDR2 FQGTGA. Germline trimming cut 1 base from V and 2 bases from J; bases unmatched to any gene: 4. The CDR3 region is CASSLRGLAGFTDTQYF. Written as DNA, the CDR3 is TGTGCCAGCAGCTTAAGAGGACTAGCGGGGTTCACAGATACGCAGTATTTT.